The 26 T cell receptor beta chains reported below all come from one sample, sequenced in a study of blood T cells in healthy people across ages. A second PCR, run for roughly 7 to 11 cycles, used a sample-barcoded 5' primer plus a J-beta primer mix. TCRdb passed the 5' RACE reads through MiXCR, listing each CDR3 protein once. Among approximately 810,000 distinct CDR3 sequences listed, roughly 34% were seen once. Specimen: blood. These receptors were taken from a man aged 18 to 30 in good health.

The chain recombines TRBV14 with TRBJ2-2, with 9 bases matching TRBD1. This CDR3 region has 16 residues. V shed 1 base, J shed 4 bases, and the junction held 4 bases outside the gene matches. From germline, CDR1 is SGHDN and CDR2 FVKESK. CDR3 sequence: CASSQVGTGSTGELFF. The CDR3 DNA follows: TGTGCCAGCAGCCAAGTTGGGACAGGGAGCACCGGGGAGCTGTTTTTT. The full variable domain, rest sourced from reference TRBV14 and TRBJ2-2, is EAGVTQFPSHSVIEKGQTVTLRCDPISGHDNLYWYRRVMGKEIKFLLHFVKESKQDESGMPNNRFLAERTGGTYSTLKVQPAELEDSGVYFCASSQVGTGSTGELFFGEGSRLTVL.

The V and J genes are TRBV4-1 and TRBJ2-3; D gene uncertain. Germline values: CDR1 MGHRA, CDR2 YSYEKL. The ends were cut back, 3 bases at V and 0 bases at J, with 13 bases in the middle. The CDR3 spans 16 residues. The CDR3: CASSHVITASTDTQYF. CDR3 coding DNA: TGCGCCAGCAGCCATGTTATTACTGCTAGCACAGATACGCAGTATTTT.

The V call is TRBV12-3 or TRBV12-4, the J call TRBJ2-2; no clear D. Trimming shortened V by 3 bases and J by 0 bases, and 5 bases separated the two germline ends. This CDR3 has 14 amino acids. The CDR3 DNA sequence: TGTGCCAGCAGTTTTCGGGCGAACACCGGGGAGCTGTTTTTT. This translates into CASSFRANTGELFF.

This clonotype has a handful of counts. The chain is built from TRBV21-1 and TRBJ2-4; TRBD2, as called in the table, went unchecked against the DNA. TRBV21-1 is a documented pseudogene. The CDR3 is 16 residues long. The CDR3 is CASPPRAPLAKNIQYF. CDR3 sequence (DNA): TGTGCCAGCCCCCCCAGGGCCCCTTTAGCCAAAAACATTCAGTACTTC.

Of note for this clonotype: A much bigger clone sits one base away, suggesting this may be a read error. This rearrangement joins TRBV6-5 to TRBJ1-2; unclear D gene. This CDR3 has 14 residues. Looked up from germline, CDR1 is MNHEY and CDR2 is SVGAGI. CDR3: CASSYSPDNYSYTF. For the CDR3, the DNA is TGTGCCAGCAGTTACTCGCCTGATAACTATAGCTACACCTTC.

The chain employs TRBV9 and TRBJ2-1, with 7 bases lining up with TRBD1. Trimming cost V 1 base and J 4 bases; bases outside gene matches: 5. Germline V gives CDR1 SGDLS, CDR2 YYNGEE. The CDR3 sequence is 15 residues long. CDR3 protein: CASSVRDSPYNEQFF. In DNA form, the CDR3 reads TGTGCCAGCAGCGTAAGGGACAGCCCTTACAATGAGCAGTTCTTC.

This clonotype was counted a few times. V and J are TRBV6-1 and TRBJ1-2; D not resolved. The CDR3 is 13 residues long. The germline V and J ends were trimmed by 0 bases and 7 bases, with 9 bases remaining between them. CDR1 and CDR2 from the germline V gene are MNHNS and SASEGT. CDR3 region: CASSEAGSGGYTF. The CDR3, as DNA: TGTGCCAGCAGTGAAGCAGGGTCCGGTGGCTACACCTTC.

V and J are TRBV12-3 or TRBV12-4 and TRBJ2-1, with 11 bases identical to TRBD2. This CDR3 spans 14 amino acids. The trim removed 5 bases at V and 13 bases at J, leaving 10 bases unmatched. For the CDR3, the DNA is TGTGCCAGCAGTCCCACTAGCGGGAGTATGGAACAGTTCTTC. It encodes CASSPTSGSMEQFF.

This clonotype was observed a few times. This chain connects TRBV12-3 or TRBV12-4 to TRBJ2-7; D remains ambiguous. Trimming cost V 5 bases and J 5 bases, with 13 bases left between them. This CDR3 spans 13 amino acids. CDR3 sequence reads: CASSPPPYNEQYF. DNA for the CDR3: TGTGCCAGCAGTCCCCCTCCTTATAACGAGCAGTACTTC.

This clonotype was observed at least ten times. The gene calls are TRBV27 and TRBJ2-7; the match to TRBD1 covers 9 bases. CDR1 MNHEY and CDR2 SMNVEV come from the germline V gene (reference sequence). The CDR3 covers 14 residues. J gave up 3 bases and V 6 bases, and 6 bases lay outside the gene matches. The CDR3 spells CASSLGQGRYEQYF. The CDR3 coding sequence is TGTGCCAGCAGCCTTGGACAGGGGCGCTACGAGCAGTACTTC.

A remark on this clonotype: A read error may produce the germline difference seen at one junction end. The V call is TRBV9, the J call TRBJ2-3; possibly TRBD2 for D (7 bases). Germline-derived CDR1 and CDR2 are SGDLS and YYNGEE. The CDR3 consists of 16 residues. Here the CDR3 reads CACSVEGGTTGDTQYF. CDR3 DNA: TGTGCCTGCAGCGTAGAAGGGGGGACTACGGGAGATACGCAGTATTTT.

In regard to this clonotype: This clone may be a read error of a much larger clone one base away. The chain combines TRBV12-3 or TRBV12-4 with TRBJ2-7; D is possibly TRBD1 (5 bases). The CDR3 contains 14 residues. V lost 0 bases to trimming and J lost 0 bases, with 6 bases between them. The CDR3 region has the DNA TGTGCCAGCAGTTTAGCGGGGCGCTCCTACGAGCAGTACTTC. Residues: CASSLAGRSYEQYF.

This rearrangement joins TRBV4-3 to TRBJ2-7, with TRBD1 matching 7 bases. Losses at the gene ends were 0 bases for V and 2 bases for J; bases not matched to a gene: 4. CDR3 length equals 15 residues. Germline V gene sequence: CDR1 LGHNA, CDR2 YSLEER. The CDR3 region has the DNA TGCGCCAGCAGCCAAGAGGGACAGCCCCCCTACGAGCAGTACTTC. It is translated as CASSQEGQPPYEQYF.

This chain joins TRBV13 and TRBJ2-3; TRBD2 aligns across 13 bases. The V and J ends lost 7 bases and 4 bases, in that order; junction bases with no gene match: 8. Germline assignment: CDR1 PRHDT and CDR2 FYEKMQ (reference sequence). The CDR3 contains 16 residues. CDR3 residues: CASKSTSGGASDTQYF. The DNA for the CDR3 is TGTGCCAGCAAGTCAACTAGCGGGGGGGCCTCAGATACGCAGTATTTT. Full variable domain (outside the CDR3, taken from reference TRBV13 and TRBJ2-3): AAGVIQSPRHLIKEKRETATLKCYPIPRHDTVYWYQQGPGQDPQFLISFYEKMQSDKGSIPDRFSAQQFSDYHSELNMSSLELGDSALYFCASKSTSGGASDTQYFGPGTRLTVL.

This clonotype was observed a handful of times. The chain combines TRBV6-1 with TRBJ2-1; D call uncertain. The ends were cut back, 0 bases at V and 7 bases at J, with 13 bases in the middle. The CDR3 has 15 residues. Per germline, CDR1 MNHNS and CDR2 SASEGT. CDR3 nucleotides: TGTGCCAGCAGTGAAGCGCGTCGTAACTGGAATGAGCAGTTCTTC. As protein: CASSEARRNWNEQFF.

Only a few counts were recorded for this clonotype. The J gene is TRBJ1-2, the V gene TRBV10-3, with D possibly TRBD1 on 5 matching bases. The CDR3 covers 12 residues. Germline V gene lookup returns CDR1 ENHRY and CDR2 SYGVKD. Trimming cost V 6 bases and J 8 bases, with 13 bases left between them. This CDR3 is CAIRGDGYGYTF. Written as DNA, the CDR3 is TGTGCCATCAGGGGGGACGGCTACGGCTACACCTTC.

V gene TRBV12-3 or TRBV12-4 combines with J gene TRBJ1-2; possible D gene TRBD1, 5 bases. V was clipped by 5 bases and J by 2 bases, with 12 bases between them. CDR3 length: 14 amino acids. CDR3 region: CASSVGAGNYGYTF. Here the CDR3 DNA reads TGTGCCAGCAGTGTAGGGGCAGGGAACTATGGCTACACCTTC.

This clonotype was found many times. V usage is TRBV12-3 or TRBV12-4 and J usage is TRBJ1-2, with D possibly matching TRBD1 (6 bases). CDR3 length equals 11 residues. Deletions cut 5 bases from V and 8 bases from J, with 9 bases between. CDR3 nucleotides: TGTGCCAGCAGTCGCAGGGGCGGCTACACCTTC. Translation gives CASSRRGGYTF.

There are many counts of this clonotype. The V gene is TRBV6-6, the J gene TRBJ1-6; the match to TRBD1 covers 7 bases. There are 13 residues in the CDR3. V trimming: 5 bases; J trimming: 5 bases; junction bases outside the gene matches: 0. Germline V lookup: CDR1 MNHNY, CDR2 SVGAGI (reference sequence). Here the CDR3 DNA reads TGTGCCAGCAGTACAGGGGATAATTCACCCCTCCACTTT. It specifies CASSTGDNSPLHF.

This clonotype was observed a few times. The V call is TRBV12-3 or TRBV12-4, the J call TRBJ2-7; perhaps TRBD1 as D (6 bases). CDR3 length: 17 amino acids. Deletions cut 2 bases from V and 2 bases from J, with 19 bases between. DNA for the CDR3: TGTGCCAGCAGTTTATGGGACACTAATTTAAGGCCCTACGAGCAGTACTTC. Amino acid sequence: CASSLWDTNLRPYEQYF.

The chain recombines TRBV5-1 with TRBJ2-5, with 10 bases matching TRBD2. The germline CDR1 and CDR2 sequences are SGHRS and YFSETQ. Germline trimming cut 4 bases from V and 4 bases from J; bases unmatched to any gene: 10. The length of the CDR3 is 16 residues. As DNA, the CDR3 is TGCGCCAGCAGCGCGCCGGGACTAGCGTCCCCAGAGACCCAGTACTTC. This encodes CASSAPGLASPETQYF.

The chain employs TRBV2 and TRBJ1-5; possibly TRBD1 for D (5 bases). The V end was cut by 8 bases, the J end by 1 base, with 6 bases between. The CDR3 is 12 residues long. The germline V gene encodes CDR1 SNHLY and CDR2 FYNNEI. CDR3 region: CASQGSNQPQHF. CDR3 in DNA: TGTGCCAGCCAGGGCAGCAATCAGCCCCAGCATTTT.

This clonotype came up a few times. The rearrangement uses TRBV2 and TRBJ1-1; 7 positions match TRBD1. The CDR3 has 15 amino acids. The ends lost 6 bases at V and 0 bases at J; junction bases unmatched: 7. Germline-derived CDR1 and CDR2 are SNHLY and FYNNEI. The CDR3 sequence: CASRPGQSMNTEAFF. DNA of the CDR3: TGTGCCAGCAGACCGGGACAGTCCATGAACACTGAAGCTTTCTTT.

The CDR3 loop reads CSVDSVGELFF. Written as DNA, the CDR3 is TGCAGCGTGGACAGTGTCGGGGAGCTGTTTTTT. The rearrangement uses TRBV29-1 and TRBJ2-2; perhaps TRBD1 as D (6 bases). V lost 6 bases and J 7 bases, leaving 9 bases between the germline ends. Germline V lookup: CDR1 SQVTM, CDR2 ANQGSEA. CDR3 size: 11 residues.

This clonotype was seen a few times. CDR3 residues: CASSAGLAGSGDTQYF. The CDR3 nucleotides are TGCGCCAGCAGCGCGGGACTAGCGGGGAGCGGAGATACGCAGTATTTT. J is TRBJ2-3 and V is TRBV5-1; 13 bases are a match to TRBD2. The CDR3 sequence is 16 residues long. V lost 4 bases and J lost 5; bases outside the gene matches: 7. Germline CDR1 reads SGHRS; CDR2 reads YFSETQ.

This clonotype was counted many times. The chain recombines TRBV7-9 with TRBJ1-2, with no clear D. Trimming pared 1 base from V and 8 bases from J, leaving 5 bases between. The germline gives CDR1 SEHNR, CDR2 FQNEAQ (reference sequence). The CDR3 runs 11 residues. CDR3 protein: CASSLDMGYTF. The CDR3 DNA sequence: TGTGCCAGCAGCTTAGATATGGGCTACACCTTC.